This is a list of T cell receptor beta chains from one sample in a study of cytomegalovirus exposure and HLA in healthy donors. Data came from immunoSEQ multiplex PCR; TCRdb stores just in-frame clones and leaves some out. The sample has approximately 140,000 clones, 70% to 80% seen once. Source material: PBMCs. The receptors were gathered from a female donor in good health and CMV-seronegative. Both conserved end residues are part of each CDR3. Each record gives: J gene, V gene, CDR3 protein.

>TRBJ2-2|TRBV6-4
CASHPSGGLTGELFF
>TRBJ1-1|TRBV28
CASSPAEAGFAEAFF
>TRBJ1-3|TRBV5-1
CASRINTGSGNTIYF
>TRBJ2-2|TRBV6-6
CASRLGQGADGELFF
>TRBJ1-6|TRBV13
CASSLDSKSPLHF
>TRBJ1-1|TRBV4-2
CASSQDGAGLNTEAFF
>TRBJ1-1|TRBV28
CASSWGQGAGETEAFF
>TRBJ1-4|TRBV6-1
CASSDQVGEKLFF
>TRBJ1-1|TRBV14
CASSQDGGLNTEAFF
>TRBJ2-7|TRBV2
CASQNTGAHEQYF
>TRBJ2-5|TRBV27
CASSSLAEETQYF
>TRBJ1-4|TRBV2
CASSEWVQGDEKLFF
>NA|TRBV18
CASSPPGQAFYEQYF
>TRBJ2-7|TRBV14
CASSQGVIRGGSYEQYF
>TRBJ2-3|TRBV20-1
CSARGTDTQYF
>TRBJ2-5|TRBV28
CASSFAHAAGDTAETQYF
>TRBJ1-5|TRBV6-1
CASSLWPSNQPQHF
>TRBJ1-6|TRBV11-2
CASSPGTGYSPLHF
>TRBJ2-2|TRBV27
CASSTPTGATGELFF
>TRBJ2-7|TRBV19
CASSEGGYEQYF
>TRBJ1-4|TRBV29-1
CSVRGWGQGNEKLFF
>TRBJ2-1|TRBV29-1
CSTPGIQSSYNEQFF
>TRBJ1-1|TRBV9
CASSPGDTEAFF
>TRBJ1-5|TRBV19
CASSIGPGYQPQHF
>TRBJ2-3|TRBV19
CASSGGGGSRGDTQYF
>TRBJ2-5|TRBV27
CASWTSGSGETQYF
>TRBJ2-7|TRBV7-2
CASSLTPYEQYF
>TRBJ1-2|TRBV2
CASSEAARPYYGYTF
>TRBJ1-1|TRBV15
CATSRERGYTEAFF
>TRBJ2-1|TRBV11-3
CASSLDKLAGGERLDNEQFF